These T cell receptor beta chains were read from a single sample in a study of cytotoxic CD8 clonotypes in ibrutinib-treated CLL. Data came from immunoSEQ multiplex PCR; TCRdb stores just in-frame clones and leaves some out. Seen here are about 250,000 clones, 60% to 75% observed once, and the top ten hold 15% to 17%. The source was PBMCs, collected after 24 months of ibrutinib treatment. The receptor source for this set is a human donor with chronic lymphocytic leukemia. The conserved cysteine and the conserved F or W are not part of the CDR3 here.

j_gene: TRBJ2-7
v_gene: TRBV5-4
CDR3aa: ASSQPGTTEQY

j_gene: TRBJ2-7
v_gene: TRBV6-6
CDR3aa: ASSYGNPVYEQY

j_gene: TRBJ2-6
v_gene: TRBV2
CDR3aa: ADRDGDSGANVLT

j_gene: TRBJ2-1
v_gene: TRBV7-2
CDR3aa: ASSLMTGAYNEQF

j_gene: TRBJ2-5
v_gene: TRBV4-3
CDR3aa: ASSQDPWIGETQY

j_gene: TRBJ1-5
v_gene: TRBV2
CDR3aa: ASSEAWGGQPQH

j_gene: TRBJ2-7
v_gene: TRBV6-5
CDR3aa: ASTPVAGEQY

j_gene: TRBJ2-7
v_gene: TRBV6-5
CDR3aa: ASRMGQGLIEQY

j_gene: TRBJ2-2
v_gene: TRBV19
CDR3aa: ASSIRGTGELF

j_gene: TRBJ1-2
v_gene: TRBV28
CDR3aa: AIPITRNGYT

j_gene: TRBJ2-3
v_gene: TRBV7-3
CDR3aa: ASSQNSGDTQY

j_gene: TRBJ2-1
v_gene: TRBV28
CDR3aa: ASFGLHAMEQF

j_gene: TRBJ2-7
v_gene: TRBV30
CDR3aa: AWSVLAGSSYEQY

j_gene: TRBJ2-2
v_gene: TRBV9
CDR3aa: ASSVEFSGELF

j_gene: TRBJ2-3
v_gene: TRBV27
CDR3aa: ASSQNLLSTDTQY

j_gene: TRBJ2-1
v_gene: TRBV5-4
CDR3aa: ASSLPGQYTTHEQF

j_gene: TRBJ1-1
v_gene: TRBV27
CDR3aa: ASSLMVGTEAF

j_gene: TRBJ1-1
v_gene: TRBV27
CDR3aa: ASSPGPHAEAF

j_gene: TRBJ2-1
v_gene: TRBV7-9
CDR3aa: ASSLGRSNEQF

j_gene: TRBJ2-3
v_gene: TRBV30
CDR3aa: AWSTSLIRGGSTDTQY

j_gene: TRBJ1-1
v_gene: TRBV7-9
CDR3aa: ASSRTGGVVAF

j_gene: TRBJ2-7
v_gene: TRBV7-8
CDR3aa: ASSARQGGNSYEQY

j_gene: TRBJ2-2
v_gene: TRBV7-9
CDR3aa: ASSQGTGELF

j_gene: TRBJ2-1
v_gene: TRBV7-3
CDR3aa: ASSVDSSSYNEQF

j_gene: TRBJ1-4
v_gene: TRBV28
CDR3aa: AAHGTSNEKLF

j_gene: TRBJ2-7
v_gene: TRBV5-1
CDR3aa: ASSLGYSGSTYEQY

j_gene: TRBJ1-2
v_gene: TRBV30
CDR3aa: AWSVLGSRGYT

j_gene: TRBJ2-5
v_gene: TRBV7-9
CDR3aa: ASSPSAAGGETQY

j_gene: TRBJ2-7
v_gene: TRBV18
CDR3aa: ASSPPLGPIGHVY

j_gene: TRBJ1-5
v_gene: TRBV6-5
CDR3aa: ASSYSGVSNQPQH

j_gene: TRBJ2-6
v_gene: TRBV7-8
CDR3aa: ASSLVDRGTSGANVLT

j_gene: TRBJ2-1
v_gene: TRBV18
CDR3aa: ASSLGLAGADEQF

j_gene: TRBJ2-1
v_gene: TRBV7-3
CDR3aa: ASSLIAGGNEQF

j_gene: TRBJ2-1
v_gene: TRBV7-3
CDR3aa: ASRQSLAGGIGEQF

j_gene: TRBJ2-2
v_gene: TRBV6-6
CDR3aa: ATQTGVNTGELF

j_gene: TRBJ2-3
v_gene: TRBV6-5
CDR3aa: ASSYQGSSTDTQY

j_gene: TRBJ2-3
v_gene: TRBV15
CDR3aa: ATRRTSGRGDTQY

j_gene: TRBJ2-1
v_gene: TRBV5-1
CDR3aa: ATSKAGTRVHEQF

j_gene: TRBJ2-7
v_gene: TRBV27
CDR3aa: ASSSRGLAGYEQY

j_gene: TRBJ2-3
v_gene: TRBV19
CDR3aa: ATREQGGADTQY